This T cell receptor beta chain was sequenced in a study of shared T cell receptors in the human thymus. Some clones are missing from TCRdb's copy, which holds only in-frame ones; the method was immunoSEQ multiplex PCR. The repertoire holds roughly 700,000 clones, roughly 88% seen once, with around 0.0099% in the top ten. This clone was found a few times. V lost 1 base, J lost 4 bases, and 12 bases stayed unmatched. The CDR3 contains 18 residues. CDR1 and CDR2 from the germline V gene are SGHDN and FVKESK. The same specimen was also included in a second study, on human thymus T cells. That report notes: Serving as donors were healthy Finnish infants, each of whom was having open corrective surgery for congenital heart defects. Thymic material originated from resections removed in the course of corrective heart surgery. Thymic and blood repertoires appeared to carry a bias in their V and J gene usage.

The chain joins TRBV14 to TRBJ1-5; TRBD1 matches at 8 bases. The clonotype was recovered from a boy younger than two with a congenital heart defect. Sample: thymocytes. For the CDR3, the DNA is TGTGCCAGCAGCCAAGCCTCTTCGAACAGGGGGGTGAATCAGCCCCAGCATTTT. Encoded protein: CASSQASSNRGVNQPQHF.